These 9 T cell receptor beta chains were sequenced from one sample in a study of blood T cell repertoires in COVID-19. Method: immunoSEQ multiplex PCR; TCRdb's copy keeps in-frame clones and lacks some. Of some 180,000 clones in the sample, roughly 91% were seen once. The sequenced material came from peripheral blood. The source of these receptors is a man aged 40-49 years with active or convalescent COVID-19.

This sequence joins TRBV20-1 and TRBJ2-3; a possible D gene is TRBD1 (6 bases). Trimming shortened V by 3 bases and J by 6 bases, and 19 bases separated the two germline ends. Germline CDR1 DFQATT, CDR2 SNEGSKA (reference sequence). The CDR3 runs to 15 residues. The CDR3 is CSASPTPGHRDTQYF. DNA of the CDR3: TGCAGTGCTAGTCCCACACCGGGACATAGGGATACGCAGTATTTT.

V usage is TRBV7-2 and J usage is TRBJ1-2; 9 bases are a match to TRBD1. This CDR3 is 14 amino acids long. Germline assignment: CDR1 SGHTA and CDR2 FQGNSA. With V trimmed by 5 bases and J by 8 bases, 9 bases remained unmatched. The CDR3 coding sequence is TGTGCCAGCAGCCACTATACAGGGGGCGAGGGCTACACCTTC. Translating gives CASSHYTGGEGYTF. The full variable domain, with the rest looked up from reference TRBV7-2 and TRBJ1-2, is GAGVSQSPSNKVTEKGKDVELRCDPISGHTALYWYRQSLGQGLEFLIYFQGNSAPDKSGLPSDRFSAERTGGSVSTLTIQRTQQEDSAVYLCASSHYTGGEGYTFGSGTRLTVV.

V gene TRBV6-5 combines with J gene TRBJ1-3, with TRBD1 as a possible D gene (6 bases). Per germline, CDR1 MNHEY and CDR2 SVGAGI. This CDR3 region has 15 residues. V was shortened by 6 bases and J by 2 bases, with 14 bases between the two germline ends. The CDR3 reads CASRSTGMTGNTIYF. CDR3 nucleotides: TGTGCCAGCAGAAGTACAGGGATGACTGGAAACACCATATATTTT.

This chain joins TRBV7-8 and TRBJ1-1; D call uncertain. CDR1 and CDR2 from the germline V gene are SGHVS and FQNEAQ. The CDR3 covers 15 residues. V was shortened by 2 bases and J by 2 bases, with 12 bases between the two germline ends. CDR3 region: CASSLHPSVNTEAFF. The CDR3 bases are TGTGCCAGCAGCTTACATCCGTCGGTAAACACTGAAGCTTTCTTT. The variable domain in full, completed from reference TRBV7-8 and TRBJ1-1, reads GAGVSQSPRYKVAKRGQDVALRCDPISGHVSLFWYQQALGQGPEFLTYFQNEAQLDKSGLPSDRFFAERPEGSVSTLKIQRTQQEDSAVYLCASSLHPSVNTEAFFGQGTRLTVV.

The chain couples TRBV6-2 or TRBV6-3 to TRBJ1-5; D ambiguous. The CDR3 is 15 amino acids. Germline V gene lookup returns CDR1 MNHEY and CDR2 SVGEGT. V lost 0 bases and J 4 bases, leaving 10 bases between the germline ends. The CDR3 is CASSYSLRGNQPQHF. CDR3 nucleotide sequence: TGTGCCAGCAGTTACTCGCTCCGGGGTAATCAGCCCCAGCATTTT.

The chain is built from TRBV7-3 and TRBJ2-2, with D maybe TRBD2 (7 bases). The V end was cut by 8 bases, the J end by 7 bases, with 17 bases between. Per germline, CDR1 SGHTA and CDR2 FQGTGA. The CDR3 sequence is 14 residues long. CDR3 DNA sequence: TGTGCCAGCCGCCTGGGGGGGCTCGGCGGGGAGCTGTTTTTT. This codes for CASRLGGLGGELFF.

The DNA of the CDR3 is TGTGCCAGCAGTGCGCCGGCATTCGGGGGTCTGAACACTGAAGCTTTCTTT. The encoded protein is CASSAPAFGGLNTEAFF. This chain joins TRBV6-1 and TRBJ1-1; possibly TRBD1 for D (5 bases). V lost 4 bases and J lost 0, with 18 bases in between. Germline V lookup: CDR1 MNHNS, CDR2 SASEGT. The CDR3 has 17 amino acids.

The chain is built from TRBV21-1 and TRBJ2-1; no DNA check was done on the table's D call, TRBD1. TRBV21-1 is recorded as a pseudogene. This CDR3 has 17 residues. In DNA form, the CDR3 reads TGTGCCAGCAGCGAGTTAGTCGAGACAGGGGTGGTAAATACGGAGTTCTTC. Protein: CASSELVETGVVNTEFF.

The chain has TRBV3-1 (or the pseudogene TRBV3-2) and TRBJ2-7; the D gene is possibly TRBD1 (7 bases). CDR1 and CDR2 (germline): LGHDT, YNNKEL (reference sequence). This CDR3 region has 14 residues. V was pared by 4 bases and J by 5 bases, with 15 bases between. This chain's CDR3 is CASSRVRGVDEQYF. The CDR3 DNA sequence: TGTGCCAGCAGCCGCGTCAGGGGGGTGGACGAGCAGTACTTC.